This T cell receptor beta chain was captured in a study of blood T cell repertoires in COVID-19. Germline V CDR1 and CDR2: KGHDR, SFDVKD. V was pared by 7 bases and J by 3 bases, with 4 bases of the junction left unmatched. This CDR3 comprises 14 residues. Measured with immunoSEQ multiplex PCR; TCRdb has only the in-frame clones, and not every one. This table holds 490,000 or so clones, roughly nine tenths found once. The sample consisted of PBMCs or T cells enriched from blood (not recorded which). The sequence was obtained from a woman in her fifties or sixties who had recovered from COVID-19. The rearrangement joins TRBV24-1 to TRBJ2-7, with 11 bases lining up with TRBD1. In DNA, the CDR3 is TGTGCCACCAGCTCCGGGACAGGGGGCTACGAGCAGTACTTC. Its translation is CATSSGTGGYEQYF.